The T cell receptor beta chain under discussion was sequenced for a study of somatic mutations in cytotoxic T cells in rheumatoid arthritis. Study background: Peripheral blood samples of about 32 ml EDTA were taken from patients directly after diagnosis and before treatment. T-cell populations stained with V beta antibodies were in some cases flow-sorted at nearly 100% purity, including V beta1+ cells that were sequenced for TCRB. Study conclusions and caveats: Among 60 or so patients, under 10 showed a largest CD8+ clone that surpassed 20% of CD8+ cells. CD8+ clonality rose with age in rheumatoid arthritis patients, unlike in healthy controls.

CDR1 is MNHEY and CDR2 is SMNVEV in the germline V gene (reference sequence). J was trimmed by 3 bases and V by 2 bases; bases with no gene match: 8. The CDR3 spans 17 residues. Regarding this clone: Its matching antigen is unknown.

TCRdb keeps only in-frame clones here, not all; method: immunoSEQ multiplex PCR. Of approximately 13,000 clones in the sample, approximately 74% were seen once. The sequence came from an adult with rheumatoid arthritis. Input material: CD8+ T cells sorted from blood. This chain joins TRBV27 and TRBJ2-1; 9 bases agree with TRBD1. CDR3 in amino acids: CASSLTPQGAYYNEQFF. As DNA, the CDR3 is TGTGCCAGCAGTTTAACCCCACAGGGGGCATACTACAATGAGCAGTTCTTC.